This T cell receptor beta chain was identified during a study of blood T cells in healthy people across ages. Primers used in a second PCR of about 6 to 11 cycles were a sample-barcoded 5' primer and a J-beta primer mix. Each of the cDNA molecules was tagged by a template-switch adaptor with 12 random nucleotides. TCRdb re-analysed the 5' RACE reads in MiXCR, keeping a single row per CDR3 protein. This sample has about 830,000 distinct CDR3 sequences; nearly 60% occur once, and the top ten carry roughly 22%. The V and J ends lost 3 bases and 4 bases respectively, with 13 bases between them. The CDR3 has 15 amino acids. Per germline, CDR1 MDHEN and CDR2 SYDVKM.

The TCR comes from a man in his thirties or forties in good health. Sequenced input: blood. The chain carries TRBV28 and TRBJ2-4; no firm D call. In nucleotides, the CDR3 is TGTGCCAGCAGTTTCCCCGAGGCTAGTAAAAACATTCAGTACTTC. Its protein is CASSFPEASKNIQYF. The full variable domain, with the rest looked up from reference TRBV28 and TRBJ2-4, is DVKVTQSSRYLVKRTGEKVFLECVQDMDHENMFWYRQDPGLGLRLIYFSYDVKMKEKGDIPEGYSVSREKKERFSLILESASTNQTSMYLCASSFPEASKNIQYFGAGTRLSVL.